This T cell receptor beta chain was identified during a study of T cells in localized non-small cell lung cancer. Study outcomes and limitations: Increased T cell density in blood showed an association with longer overall survival. A median of approximately 50 of the top 100 tumor clones appeared in adjacent lung, which was paired and uninvolved. Without multi-region sequencing, intratumor heterogeneity could not be excluded. Among the tissues sampled, uninvolved adjacent lung had the highest T cell clonality, above tumor.

The V and J ends lost 5 bases and 3 bases, in that order; junction bases with no gene match: 11. Germline CDR1 and CDR2: SGHTA and FQGTGA. The CDR3 spans 16 residues. Comments on this clone: The antigen is unknown.

The table came from immunoSEQ multiplex PCR; TCRdb's copy has only in-frame clones and leaves some out. The repertoire holds around 17,000 clones, with 90% as singletons. Sample: peripheral blood mononuclear cells, taken before any cancer treatment. V gene TRBV7-3 combines with J gene TRBJ2-5; 8 nucleotides line up with TRBD1. The sequence was obtained from a woman aged 40-69 years with stage III lung adenocarcinoma. CDR3 nucleotide sequence: TGTGCCAGCAGCCCAGGGACTCGGACAGGGAAAGAGACCCAGTACTTC. This sequence encodes CASSPGTRTGKETQYF.